The 15 T cell receptor beta chains in this list originate from one sample, sequenced in a study of blood T cells in healthy people across ages (dated by TCRdb to between 2014 and 2017). Libraries were prepared through 5' RACE. Sequencing was carried out with an Illumina HiSeq 2500. A second PCR of 7 to 11 cycles was run with a J-beta primer mix and a sample-barcoded 5' primer. TCRdb reanalyzed the raw reads on its own, using fastp at Q25 for trimming and MiXCR for clone calling, and kept in-frame beta chains. For every CDR3 protein sequence, its rows merge into one entry that carries the most common genes and DNA. The sample records hundreds of thousands of distinct CDR3 sequences, under 45% of which are singletons. The ten largest clones add up to about 19% of the sample. Sequencing was done on a sample of blood. The receptors come from a man in his fifties or sixties in good health.

This sequence joins TRBV4-3 and TRBJ2-5; no reliable D call. Germline loops: CDR1 LGHNA, CDR2 YSLEER. This CDR3 is 15 amino acids long. Trimming stripped 0 bases from V and 0 bases from J, with 8 bases between. CDR3 sequence (DNA): TGCGCCAGCAGCCAAGATTGGGGAAACCAAGAGACCCAGTACTTC. Translated, it gives CASSQDWGNQETQYF.

V and J are TRBV6-2 or TRBV6-3 and TRBJ2-7; D is unclear. V lost 4 bases and J 4 bases, leaving 8 bases between the germline ends. This CDR3 is built from 12 residues. Per the germline V gene, CDR1 is MNHEY and CDR2 is SVGEGT. CDR3 sequence reads: CASSSDWYEQYF. CDR3 DNA sequence: TGTGCCAGCAGTTCCGATTGGTACGAGCAGTACTTC.

This clonotype was observed a handful of times. The rearrangement joins TRBV24-1 to TRBJ2-3, with TRBD2 matching 10 bases. The CDR3 loop spans 18 amino acids. Germline V gene sequence: CDR1 KGHDR, CDR2 SFDVKD. V was pared by 2 bases and J by 6 bases, with 13 bases of the junction left unmatched. The CDR3 region is CATSDSRYEAGGPDTQYF. The CDR3 region has the DNA TGTGCCACCAGTGATTCGAGGTATGAAGCGGGGGGGCCGGATACGCAGTATTTT.

The chain has TRBV9 and TRBJ2-5; maybe TRBD1 (6 bases). CDR1 is SGDLS and CDR2 is YYNGEE in the germline V gene. This CDR3 comprises 14 residues. Trimming cost V 4 bases and J 5 bases, with 15 bases left between them. CDR3 amino acids: CASSKQGLMETQYF. The CDR3 nucleotides are TGTGCCAGCAGCAAACAGGGTTTAATGGAGACCCAGTACTTC.

V usage is TRBV30 and J usage is TRBJ2-1; the D call may be TRBD1 or TRBD2 (5 bases each). The CDR3 consists of 13 residues. Trimming took 1 base from V and 7 from J, leaving 11 bases between them. Germline loops: CDR1 GTSNPN, CDR2 SVGIG (reference sequence). CDR3 amino acids: CAWSEGPRNEQFF. CDR3 coding DNA: TGTGCCTGGAGTGAGGGACCAAGAAATGAGCAGTTCTTC.

About this clonotype: This sequence may be a read error, since a much larger clone differs from it by one base. The chain is built from TRBV5-6 and TRBJ2-1; D might be TRBD1 (6 bases). Germline assignment: CDR1 SGHDT and CDR2 YYEEEE. CDR3 length: 16 residues. The V end was cut by 4 bases, the J end by 4 bases, with 18 bases between. The CDR3 region is CASSRGGARLYNEQFF. In DNA form, the CDR3 reads TGTGCCAGCAGCCGAGGGGGAGCCAGACTATACAATGAGCAGTTCTTC. Full variable domain (remainder filled in from reference TRBV5-6 and TRBJ2-1): DAGVTQSPTHLIKTRGQQVTLRCSPKSGHDTVSWYQQALGQGPQFIFQYYEEEERQRGNFPDRFSGHQFPNYSSELNVNALLLGDSALYLCASSRGGARLYNEQFFGPGTRLTVL.

This chain uses TRBV6-2 or TRBV6-3 with TRBJ2-7; the match to TRBD1 covers 12 bases. Trimming removed 2 bases from V and 5 bases from J; junction bases left unmatched: 4. Per the germline V gene, CDR1 is MNHEY and CDR2 is SVGEGT. The CDR3 totals 15 residues. The chain's CDR3 is CASSYTGTGGNEQYF. In DNA form, the CDR3 reads TGTGCCAGCAGTTACACCGGGACAGGGGGCAACGAGCAGTACTTC.

This chain joins TRBV4-3 and TRBJ2-4; 16 bases fit TRBD2. V was pared by 4 bases and J by 7 bases, with 7 bases of the junction left unmatched. The germline V gene has CDR1 LGHNA and CDR2 YSLEER. The CDR3 sequence is 17 residues long. The CDR3 reads CASSREGLAGGSNIQYF. For the CDR3, the DNA is TGCGCCAGCAGCCGAGAGGGACTAGCGGGGGGGAGCAACATTCAGTACTTC.

This chain joins TRBV6-6 and TRBJ2-7; 12 positions agree with TRBD2. The germline gives CDR1 MNHNY, CDR2 SVGAGI (reference sequence). The CDR3 spans 16 residues. Germline trimming cut 6 bases from V and 7 bases from J; bases unmatched to any gene: 13. CDR3 DNA sequence: TGTGCCAGCAGCCGCACTAGCGGGGGGACCCCAAGGGAGCAGTACTTC. It is translated as CASSRTSGGTPREQYF.

This clonotype was recorded a few times. A clone one base away is much larger, so this may be a read error. The genes are TRBV10-3 and TRBJ2-1, with TRBD1 matching over 7 bases. Trimming took 4 bases from V and 8 from J; bases not matched to a gene: 14. The CDR3 length is 16 residues. From germline, CDR1 is ENHRY and CDR2 SYGVKD. CDR3 bases: TGTGCCATCAGTGGCACACTGGGACAGCCTAGGGATGAGCAGTTCTTC. Translated: CAISGTLGQPRDEQFF.

The V gene is TRBV13, the J gene TRBJ2-7; TRBD2 matches at 8 bases. From germline, CDR1 is PRHDT and CDR2 FYEKMQ (reference sequence). The CDR3 spans 16 residues. V gave up 5 bases and J gave up 3 bases; unmatched junction bases: 12. CDR3 in DNA: TGTGCCAGCAGCCGGACAACTAGCGGCCAAGGCTACGAGCAGTACTTC. It translates to CASSRTTSGQGYEQYF.

The chain recombines TRBV7-9 with TRBJ2-7, with D perhaps matching TRBD1 (6 bases). This CDR3 has 14 amino acids. The V end lost 0 bases, the J end lost 7 bases, and 13 bases lay between the germline ends. CDR1 and CDR2 from the germline V gene are SEHNR and FQNEAQ (reference sequence). CDR3 in DNA: TGTGCCAGCAGCTTAGCAAACAGGGTCAATGAGCAGTACTTC. This codes for CASSLANRVNEQYF.

The chain carries TRBV9 and TRBJ2-1, with TRBD2 identical over 9 bases. CDR3 length: 14 amino acids. Trimming at V came to 3 bases and at J to 6 bases, leaving 4 bases not matched to a gene. From germline, CDR1 is SGDLS and CDR2 YYNGEE. CDR3 sequence (DNA): TGTGCCAGCAGCGCGGGACTAGCCTTCAATGAGCAGTTCTTC. It is translated as CASSAGLAFNEQFF.

The sample holds a few counts of this clonotype. V is TRBV6-5 and J is TRBJ2-7; 9 bases match TRBD1. V dropped 0 bases and J dropped 5; count of bases not matched to a gene: 11. Germline CDR1 MNHEY, CDR2 SVGAGI. The CDR3 contains 17 residues. In DNA form, the CDR3 reads TGTGCCAGCAGTTACTCGGGGGGACAGGGCTTAATAAACGAGCAGTACTTC. It encodes CASSYSGGQGLINEQYF.

This clonotype has just a few counts. The rearrangement uses TRBV7-2 and TRBJ2-7, with TRBD2 matching over 9 bases. The CDR3 has 15 residues. Trimming at V came to 1 base and at J to 4 bases, leaving 5 bases not matched to a gene. CDR1 and CDR2 (germline): SGHTA, FQGNSA. The CDR3 bases are TGTGCCAGCAGCTTAGACCTAGCGGGGCGATACGAGCAGTACTTC. Translation gives CASSLDLAGRYEQYF. The whole variable domain, remainder taken from reference TRBV7-2 and TRBJ2-7, is GAGVSQSPSNKVTEKGKDVELRCDPISGHTALYWYRQSLGQGLEFLIYFQGNSAPDKSGLPSDRFSAERTGGSVSTLTIQRTQQEDSAVYLCASSLDLAGRYEQYFGPGTRLTVT.